This T cell receptor (beta chain) was sequenced in a study of blood T cell repertoires in COVID-19 (dated by TCRdb to 2018 to 2020). Background on the whole study: The collaborator samples originated in the United States, Italy and Spain and spanned the acute and convalescent phases of COVID-19. The material from the prospective study consisted of cDNA or gDNA derived from T cells, B-cell-depleted T cells, or PBMCs. The dataset comprised deeply sampled blood TCRbeta repertoires from subjects exposed to, actively infected with, or recovered from COVID-19. The repertoires were released in a freely available public database intended as a resource for research on the immune response to SARS-CoV-2. The samples were drawn from two sources: the first 160 participants of the ongoing ImmuneRACE study, and 1,254 subjects contributed by 6 global collaborators. The sample metadata nearly always contained a de-identified subject ID, COVID-19 status, age in years and sex. HLA class I and class II types, where available, came from metadata supplied by the sample provider rather than from assay-based typing. What the research found in general, with its limitations: The quantity of clinical and demographic metadata differed by source and by participant and was supplied without curation.

Whole blood was collected in K2EDTA tubes by collaborating institutions according to the institutions' own protocols. For TCRbeta analysis, collaborator samples were shipped as frozen whole blood, as isolated PBMCs, or as DNA extracted from either sample type. TCRbeta CDR3 regions were amplified from genomic DNA by means of the immunoSEQ Assay, a bias-controlled multiplex PCR. The original methods were these. Within the assay, amplification of reference gene primers was used to estimate how many nucleated cells each sample contained. To quantify the absolute abundance of each unique TCRbeta CDR3 rearrangement, sequence reads were collapsed and filtered. For each sample, productive Simpson clonality was calculated as the square root of Simpson's diversity index across productive rearrangements. TCRdb provides this immuneACCESS table in a form limited to in-frame rearrangements. Some clones are lacking; in checked studies, under half of them reflect an unresolved V gene, and why the rest are absent is not known. V and J calls and clone size come straight from that table; D and trimming were deduced from the DNA. In this sample the table shows some 150,000 clones, 75% to 90% of which occur a single time. More than 2% of the sample belongs to the ten largest clones.

Comments on this clone: There is no known antigen for this receptor. The input lacks base qualities; no much larger clone sits a single base away.

The CDR3, cysteine through phenylalanine, is 17 amino acids long. Of all the DNA, just the CDR3 is kept, 51 bases in frame from base 1. Cut back by 6 bases and 0 bases, the V and J ends lie 18 bases apart. CDR1 is given as MDHEN and CDR2 as SYDVKM, both from the germline V gene. Recombination linked TRBV28 to TRBJ1-5; the D segment could be TRBD1, given 6 matching bases. Material for sequencing was peripheral blood. This sequence originates from a man between 70 and 80 years old with acute or convalescent COVID-19. The DNA is TGTGCCAGCAGCTCTGGGGGGGCTCCTTATAGCAATCAGCCCCAGCATTTT. This gives the protein CASSSGGAPYSNQPQHF. Supplemented by the reference TRBV28 and TRBJ1-5 proteins around the CDR3, the complete variable domain is DVKVTQSSRYLVKRTGEKVFLECVQDMDHENMFWYRQDPGLGLRLIYFSYDVKMKEKGDIPEGYSVSREKKERFSLILESASTNQTSMYLCASSSGGAPYSNQPQHFGDGTRLSIL.